The rows below give T cell receptor beta chains drawn from one sample of a study of T cells in Graves' hyperthyroidism and ophthalmopathy. A single record per CDR3 protein comes from TCRdb applying MiXCR to the multiplex PCR reads. The profile covers around 490,000 distinct CDR3 sequences, with about 20% appearing a single time and 40% to 50% taken by the ten largest. The sample consisted of blood. These receptor sequences come from a middle-aged man with Graves' ophthalmopathy. Each CDR3 is given with its conserved first and last residue. A D gene is named only where the DNA matches it firmly. Only some rows state a clone size, as once, few, many or a class for expanded clones.

d_gene	abundance	v_gene	j_gene	CDR3aa	CDR3nt
TRBD2	many	TRBV7-2	TRBJ2-1	CASSDDPSGYNEQFF	TGTGCCAGCAGCGATGACCCTAGCGGCTACAATGAGCAGTTCTTC
.	.	TRBV20-1	TRBJ1-1	CSATIGQMNTEAFF	TGCAGTGCCACTATCGGACAGATGAACACTGAAGCTTTCTTT
TRBD2	many	TRBV5-1	TRBJ2-3	CASSSTPSGSPDTQYF	TGCGCCAGCAGCTCAACCCCTAGCGGGAGCCCAGATACGCAGTATTTT
TRBD2	.	TRBV12-3/TRBV12-4	TRBJ2-2	CASSAGQRGWTGELFF	TGTGCCAGCAGTGCAGGCCAGCGGGGGTGGACCGGGGAGCTGTTTTTT
.	.	TRBV20-1	TRBJ1-1	CSASDSTNTEAFF	TGCAGTGCTTCGGACAGCACGAACACTGAAGCTTTCTTT
.	.	TRBV20-1	TRBJ2-1	CSANTGRGYNEQFF	TGCAGTGCAAATACAGGGAGGGGTTACAATGAGCAGTTCTTC
.	.	TRBV11-2	TRBJ2-3	CASSLRTSSSTDTQYF	TGTGCCAGCAGCCTCCGGACAAGTTCTAGCACAGATACGCAGTATTTT
.	few	TRBV12-5	TRBJ1-1	CASGPNTEAFF	TGTGCTAGTGGGCCGAACACTGAAGCTTTCTTT
TRBD1	.	TRBV20-1	TRBJ1-6	CSASGQFGSPLHF	TGCAGTGCTTCGGGACAGTTCGGTTCACCCCTCCACTTT
.	.	TRBV7-8	TRBJ1-5	CASSLEWHQPQHF	TGTGCCAGCAGCTTAGAGTGGCATCAGCCCCAGCATTTT
.	few	TRBV10-3	TRBJ2-6	CATCPSGANVLTF	TGTGCCACCTGTCCCTCTGGGGCCAACGTCCTGACTTTC
TRBD2	.	TRBV7-3	TRBJ2-3	CASSLTERGSTDTQYF	TGTGCCAGCAGCTTAACGGAGCGGGGTAGCACAGATACGCAGTATTTT
TRBD1	many	TRBV6-1	TRBJ2-7	CASSGTRDRGGGRYYEQYF	TGTGCCAGCAGTGGGACCCGGGACAGGGGAGGGGGAAGATACTACGAGCAGTACTTC
TRBD1	many	TRBV7-8	TRBJ2-7	CASSRGTGVSEQYF	TGTGCCAGCAGCCGCGGGACAGGGGTCTCCGAGCAGTACTTC
.	.	TRBV30	TRBJ2-3	CAWTNDGTDTQYF	TGTGCCTGGACCAATGACGGTACAGATACGCAGTATTTT
.	.	TRBV9	TRBJ1-5	CASIRQVYNQPQHF	TGTGCCAGCATACGACAGGTTTACAATCAGCCCCAGCATTTT
.	.	TRBV6-1	TRBJ1-1	CASGRGLNTEAFF	TGTGCCAGCGGTCGTGGATTGAACACTGAAGCTTTCTTT
TRBD1	few	TRBV6-1	TRBJ2-7	CAKQGLPYEQYF	TGTGCCAAACAGGGGCTTCCCTACGAGCAGTACTTC
TRBD1	.	TRBV11-3	TRBJ2-2	CASTKPLQGIWTGELFF	TGTGCCAGCACCAAACCCCTACAGGGGATTTGGACCGGGGAGCTGTTTTTT
TRBD2	many	TRBV7-2	TRBJ2-7	CASSLAAGGSDFSYEQYF	TGTGCCAGCAGCTTAGCGGCTGGCGGGAGCGATTTCTCCTACGAGCAGTACTTC
TRBD1	many	TRBV28	TRBJ1-5	CASSLTDRGQPQHF	TGTGCCAGCAGTTTGACGGACAGGGGACAGCCCCAGCATTTT
.	many	TRBV30	TRBJ2-1	CAWGQGNNEQFF	TGTGCCTGGGGCCAGGGCAACAATGAGCAGTTCTTC
TRBD2	.	TRBV19	TRBJ2-3	CASSMTSGRYTDTQYF	TGTGCCAGTAGTATGACTAGCGGGAGGTACACAGATACGCAGTATTTT
.	few	TRBV7-9	TRBJ1-2	CASNKGLYGYTF	TGTGCCAGCAACAAGGGGTTGTATGGCTACACCTTC
.	many	TRBV3-1	TRBJ1-2	CASSPHLQGSILYGYTF	TGTGCCAGCAGCCCGCACTTACAGGGATCTATTCTCTATGGCTACACCTTC
.	.	TRBV5-1	TRBJ2-5	CASSLNWHTQETQYF	TGCGCCAGCAGCTTGAATTGGCACACCCAAGAGACCCAGTACTTC
TRBD1	.	TRBV5-4	TRBJ2-7	CASSHGTVSSYEQYF	TGTGCCAGCAGCCATGGGACAGTGAGCTCCTACGAGCAGTACTTC
TRBD1	many	TRBV14	TRBJ1-1	CASSQAGTGRTEAFF	TGTGCCAGCAGCCAAGCGGGGACAGGGCGGACTGAAGCTTTCTTT
TRBD2	few	TRBV5-6	TRBJ2-5	CASSPPLAGGGETQYF	TGTGCCAGCAGCCCCCCGCTAGCGGGAGGGGGAGAGACCCAGTACTTC
TRBD2	.	TRBV6-1	TRBJ2-1	CASLASGRANEQFF	TGTGCCAGTCTAGCTAGCGGGAGGGCCAATGAGCAGTTCTTC
.	.	TRBV27	TRBJ2-3	CASSLYGGGTDTQYF	TGTGCCAGCAGTTTATACGGGGGCGGCACAGATACGCAGTATTTT
.	many	TRBV12-3/TRBV12-4	TRBJ1-2	CASSPGDYYGYTF	TGTGCCAGCAGCCCAGGGGACTACTATGGCTACACCTTC
.	many	TRBV6-2/TRBV6-3	TRBJ1-2	CASSERTYGYTF	TGTGCCAGCAGTGAAAGGACCTATGGCTACACCTTC
.	many	TRBV24-1	TRBJ1-5	CATSEGGSSQPQHF	TGTGCCACCAGTGAGGGGGGATCGTCTCAGCCCCAGCATTTT
TRBD2	many	TRBV11-2	TRBJ2-3	CASSHGLAGETDTQYF	TGTGCCAGCAGCCACGGACTAGCGGGGGAAACAGATACGCAGTATTTT
.	.	TRBV29-1	TRBJ1-1	CSVEGAGINTEAFF	TGCAGCGTTGAAGGGGCAGGAATTAACACTGAAGCTTTCTTT
.	.	TRBV7-9	TRBJ1-2	CASSLDLGAGLYGYTF	TGTGCCAGCAGCTTAGACCTGGGAGCCGGGTTATATGGCTACACCTTC
TRBD2	many	TRBV13	TRBJ2-5	CASSPTGGGEETQYF	TGTGCCAGCAGCCCCACTGGCGGGGGGGAGGAGACCCAGTACTTC
.	.	TRBV6-2/TRBV6-3	TRBJ2-7	CASSYVGTEQYF	TGTGCCAGCAGTTACGTGGGAACCGAGCAGTACTTC
.	.	TRBV10-3	TRBJ2-7	CAISPRSQGEQYF	TGTGCCATCAGTCCACGTTCCCAGGGCGAGCAGTACTTC
.	few	TRBV7-2	TRBJ1-4	CASSPFTNEKLFF	TGTGCCAGCAGCCCATTCACTAATGAAAAACTGTTTTTT
.	.	TRBV7-9	TRBJ2-2	CASSFQGSTGELFF	TGTGCCAGCAGCTTCCAGGGTTCCACCGGGGAGCTGTTTTTT
TRBD1	.	TRBV7-8	TRBJ1-2	CASSTIEGARSYGYTF	TGTGCCAGCAGCACCATTGAGGGGGCGCGTAGCTATGGCTACACCTTC
.	many	TRBV12-3/TRBV12-4	TRBJ2-7	CASSPSSAAYEQYF	TGTGCCAGCAGTCCTTCGTCGGCCGCCTACGAGCAGTACTTC
.	.	TRBV19	TRBJ2-2	CASSPMAGSTGELFF	TGTGCCAGTAGTCCCATGGCGGGATCAACCGGGGAGCTGTTTTTT
TRBD2	.	TRBV20-1	TRBJ2-7	CSAAGGRTSYEQYF	TGCAGTGCCGCCGGGGGGAGGACGTCCTACGAGCAGTACTTC
TRBD2	many	TRBV20-1	TRBJ2-5	CSARASTSGRQETQYF	TGCAGTGCTAGGGCGTCGACTAGCGGGAGGCAAGAGACCCAGTACTTC
.	many	TRBV20-1	TRBJ1-1	CSARPSRNTEAFF	TGCAGTGCCCGGCCAAGCCGGAACACTGAAGCTTTCTTT
.	.	TRBV18	TRBJ1-6	CASSPRADNSPLHF	TGTGCCAGCTCACCCCGGGCCGATAATTCACCCCTCCACTTT
.	.	TRBV5-6	TRBJ1-2	CASSFEGGGYTF	TGTGCCAGCAGCTTCGAGGGCGGTGGCTACACCTTC
TRBD1	many	TRBV30	TRBJ1-1	CAWSTSSFRQGMGHWEAFF	TGTGCCTGGAGTACCTCATCCTTCCGACAGGGAATGGGGCACTGGGAAGCTTTCTTT
.	.	TRBV7-8	TRBJ2-1	CASSDTGRTYNEQFF	TGTGCCAGCAGCGACACGGGAAGGACCTACAATGAGCAGTTCTTC
.	.	TRBV13	TRBJ2-7	CASSSRGSGVYEQYF	TGTGCCAGCAGCTCCCGGGGGAGCGGTGTCTACGAGCAGTACTTC
.	.	TRBV3-1	TRBJ1-2	CASSQHLYGVSYGYTF	TGTGCCAGCAGCCAACACCTCTATGGGGTTAGCTATGGCTACACCTTC
.	many	TRBV2	TRBJ2-3	CASSRFGKTDTQYF	TGTGCCAGCAGCAGGTTCGGGAAAACAGATACGCAGTATTTT